This TCR beta chain was captured by sequencing in a study of tumor and adjacent non-tumor tissue in lung cancer. Overall study context: The cohort had around eleven adenocarcinoma, a couple of squamous cell and 1 small cell patients. The patients, 10 to 11 men and roughly 5 women, were roughly 31 to 85 with stage I to III disease. On average, productive TCRbeta reads reached around 4 million per sample.

RNA was extracted from bulk tissue without any cell sorting. Donors were chemotherapy-naive, newly diagnosed lung cancer surgical patients in China, August–late 2014. The library came from three nested PCR rounds adapted from ARM-PCR protocols. TCRdb re-called the multiplex PCR reads through MiXCR, storing one row per CDR3 protein. The sample gives under 95,000 distinct CDR3 sequences, about 67% of which show up once; around 20% is in the top ten. Concerning this clonotype itself: A read error may account for a junction end that differs from germline.

Sequences were obtained from lung tumor tissue. This TCR came from a man in his fifties or sixties with non-small cell lung cancer.

In DNA, the CDR3 is TGTGCCAACAGCTACGAGACTAGCGGGAGCCATGAGCAGTTCTTC. Its translation: CANSYETSGSHEQFF. V and J are TRBV11-3 and TRBJ2-1, with TRBD2 matching over 12 bases. This CDR3 is 15 amino acids long. Germline assignment: CDR1 SGHNT and CDR2 YENEEA. The complete variable domain, with remaining parts taken from reference TRBV11-3 and TRBJ2-1, reads EAGVVQSPRYKIIEKKQPVAFWCNPISGHNTLYWYLQNLGQGPELLIRYENEEAVDDSQLPKDRFSAERLKGVDSTLKIQPAELGDSAVYLCANSYETSGSHEQFFGPGTRLTVL.